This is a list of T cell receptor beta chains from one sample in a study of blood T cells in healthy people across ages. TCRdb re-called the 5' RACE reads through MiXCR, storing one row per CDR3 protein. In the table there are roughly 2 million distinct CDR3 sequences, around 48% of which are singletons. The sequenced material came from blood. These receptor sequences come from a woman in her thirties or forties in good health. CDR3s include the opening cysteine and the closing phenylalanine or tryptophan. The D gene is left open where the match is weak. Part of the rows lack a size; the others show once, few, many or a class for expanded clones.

CDR3nt: TGTGCCAGCAGCTTACAGGGGAACTATGGCTACACCTTC
CDR3aa: CASSLQGNYGYTF
v_gene: TRBV11-2
j_gene: TRBJ1-2
d_gene: .
abundance: many

CDR3nt: TGCGCCAGCAGCCGATTACAGGGGGGAGGGTATGAAAAACTGTTTTTT
CDR3aa: CASSRLQGGGYEKLFF
v_gene: TRBV4-3
j_gene: TRBJ1-4
d_gene: TRBD1
abundance: .

CDR3nt: TGTGCCAGCAGTACTAGTGGGGTCGGGCGAGAGACCCAGTACTTC
CDR3aa: CASSTSGVGRETQYF
v_gene: TRBV6-5
j_gene: TRBJ2-5
d_gene: .
abundance: .

CDR3nt: TGTGCCACCAGTGATTCGGAGGGAGGCCACAATGAGCAGTTCTTC
CDR3aa: CATSDSEGGHNEQFF
v_gene: TRBV24-1
j_gene: TRBJ2-1
d_gene: .
abundance: few

CDR3nt: TGTGCCAGCAGCTTAGATCTGGGAGGAGGGATCACAAAAAACATTCAGTACTTC
CDR3aa: CASSLDLGGGITKNIQYF
v_gene: TRBV11-2
j_gene: TRBJ2-4
d_gene: .
abundance: .

CDR3nt: TGTGCCATCAGTGCATCAATGGGACAGGGAGTAGGCAATGAGCAGTTCTTC
CDR3aa: CAISASMGQGVGNEQFF
v_gene: TRBV10-3
j_gene: TRBJ2-1
d_gene: TRBD1
abundance: .

CDR3nt: TGCAGTTCTTCCCGGCTAGCCATTAACAATGAGCAGTTCTTC
CDR3aa: CSSSRLAINNEQFF
v_gene: TRBV20-1
j_gene: TRBJ2-1
d_gene: .
abundance: few

CDR3nt: TGTGCCAGCAGGACAGGGGGGCCCATCAATGAGCAGTTCTTC
CDR3aa: CASRTGGPINEQFF
v_gene: TRBV27
j_gene: TRBJ2-1
d_gene: TRBD1
abundance: .

CDR3nt: TGTGCCATCTCCCCTCGGGATACGCAGTATTTT
CDR3aa: CAISPRDTQYF
v_gene: TRBV10-3
j_gene: TRBJ2-3
d_gene: .
abundance: few

CDR3nt: TGCAGTGCTAGTGCGGCCAAAAACATTCAGTACTTC
CDR3aa: CSASAAKNIQYF
v_gene: TRBV20-1
j_gene: TRBJ2-4
d_gene: .
abundance: .

CDR3nt: TGTGCCAGCAGTTCACAACTAGCGGGGGGCACAGATACGCAGTATTTT
CDR3aa: CASSSQLAGGTDTQYF
v_gene: TRBV28
j_gene: TRBJ2-3
d_gene: TRBD2
abundance: .

CDR3nt: TGTGCCAGCAGTGACCCGGGGACAGTAGGGACCAACGTCCTGACTTTC
CDR3aa: CASSDPGTVGTNVLTF
v_gene: TRBV2
j_gene: TRBJ2-6
d_gene: TRBD1
abundance: .

CDR3nt: TGTGCCAGCAGCCATCAACTAGCGGGCCCCAGCACAGATACGCAGTATTTT
CDR3aa: CASSHQLAGPSTDTQYF
v_gene: TRBV9
j_gene: TRBJ2-3
d_gene: TRBD2
abundance: .

CDR3nt: TGTGCCAGCAGCGTATCGGGAGCGGGTAGCACAGATACGCAGTATTTT
CDR3aa: CASSVSGAGSTDTQYF
v_gene: TRBV9
j_gene: TRBJ2-3
d_gene: .
abundance: few

CDR3nt: TGTGCCAGCTCACCAGTGAGTTTCGGCTTGTTCTACGAGCAGTACTTC
CDR3aa: CASSPVSFGLFYEQYF
v_gene: TRBV18
j_gene: TRBJ2-7
d_gene: .
abundance: .

CDR3nt: TGCGCCAGCAGTCGGGACGGAAGCCCTTACGAGCAGTACTTC
CDR3aa: CASSRDGSPYEQYF
v_gene: TRBV5-1
j_gene: TRBJ2-7
d_gene: .
abundance: .

CDR3nt: TGTGCCAGCAGCCTGGGGGCAGGTACGACTAACTATGGCTACACCTTC
CDR3aa: CASSLGAGTTNYGYTF
v_gene: TRBV7-2
j_gene: TRBJ1-2
d_gene: .
abundance: once

CDR3nt: TGTGCCATCAGTGTCTCCGGGACAGGGGGCGCAAACACTGAAGCTTTCTTT
CDR3aa: CAISVSGTGGANTEAFF
v_gene: TRBV10-3
j_gene: TRBJ1-1
d_gene: TRBD1
abundance: once

CDR3nt: TGTGCCAGCAGCTTAGTATCAGGCGGTACCTCCTACGAGCAGTACTTC
CDR3aa: CASSLVSGGTSYEQYF
v_gene: TRBV7-9
j_gene: TRBJ2-7
d_gene: .
abundance: .

CDR3nt: TGCGCCAGCAGTCAAGAGGACAGGAACACTGAAGCTTTCTTT
CDR3aa: CASSQEDRNTEAFF
v_gene: TRBV4-3
j_gene: TRBJ1-1
d_gene: .
abundance: .

CDR3nt: TGTGCCAGCAGTGAACAGGACCTGACACAAGATACGCAGTATTTT
CDR3aa: CASSEQDLTQDTQYF
v_gene: TRBV2
j_gene: TRBJ2-3
d_gene: .
abundance: .

CDR3nt: TGTGCCAGCAGTCCTCTGGCGGGGCATAATGAGGCTTTCTTT
CDR3aa: CASSPLAGHNEAFF
v_gene: TRBV6-4
j_gene: TRBJ1-1
d_gene: .
abundance: .

CDR3nt: TGTGCCAGCAGCTATTCATTCCCGGGACGGTCCTTCGGTGAGCAGTTCTTC
CDR3aa: CASSYSFPGRSFGEQFF
v_gene: TRBV7-8
j_gene: TRBJ2-1
d_gene: .
abundance: .

CDR3nt: TGCAGTGCTAGAGATCACCCGGACCAGTACTTC
CDR3aa: CSARDHPDQYF
v_gene: TRBV20-1
j_gene: TRBJ2-7
d_gene: .
abundance: few

CDR3nt: TGCAGGTTTAAGGGACAGGGGATACCCTATGGCTACACCTTC
CDR3aa: CRFKGQGIPYGYTF
v_gene: TRBV20-1
j_gene: TRBJ1-2
d_gene: TRBD1
abundance: .

CDR3nt: TGTGCCAGCAGCCCGCTCCGACGGACGAATCAGCCCCAGCATTTT
CDR3aa: CASSPLRRTNQPQHF
v_gene: TRBV6-2/TRBV6-3
j_gene: TRBJ1-5
d_gene: .
abundance: .

CDR3nt: TGTGCCAGCAGGGTGGACGGACTCAACTCCTACGAGCAGTACTTC
CDR3aa: CASRVDGLNSYEQYF
v_gene: TRBV2
j_gene: TRBJ2-7
d_gene: .
abundance: .

CDR3nt: TGTGCCAGCGGGGAGGTCTATGGCTACACCTTC
CDR3aa: CASGEVYGYTF
v_gene: TRBV27
j_gene: TRBJ1-2
d_gene: .
abundance: .

CDR3nt: TGTGCCAGCAGCTTGAAGGGACTTAGCAATCAGCCCCAGCATTTT
CDR3aa: CASSLKGLSNQPQHF
v_gene: TRBV5-6
j_gene: TRBJ1-5
d_gene: .
abundance: .

CDR3nt: TGTGCCAGCAGCTTAGATCTTCGGGGGGGCTCGAATGAGCAGTTCTTC
CDR3aa: CASSLDLRGGSNEQFF
v_gene: TRBV11-2
j_gene: TRBJ2-1
d_gene: TRBD2
abundance: .

CDR3nt: TGTGCCAGCAGTTATAGGGGTCCCGACACTGAAGCTTTCTTT
CDR3aa: CASSYRGPDTEAFF
v_gene: TRBV6-5
j_gene: TRBJ1-1
d_gene: .
abundance: .

CDR3nt: TGTGCCAGCAGTTACGTGCAGGGGGCGGGTGAGCAGTACTTC
CDR3aa: CASSYVQGAGEQYF
v_gene: TRBV6-6
j_gene: TRBJ2-7
d_gene: TRBD1
abundance: once

CDR3nt: TGCAGTGCTAGTCGATCTCTGGGGGCAGTTGGCTACACCTTC
CDR3aa: CSASRSLGAVGYTF
v_gene: TRBV20-1
j_gene: TRBJ1-2
d_gene: .
abundance: once

CDR3nt: TGTGCCAGCAGGCGGAAGGGGGTTGGACACAATGAGCAGTTCTTC
CDR3aa: CASRRKGVGHNEQFF
v_gene: TRBV28
j_gene: TRBJ2-1
d_gene: .
abundance: .

CDR3nt: TGCAGTGCCAGAAGACGGGGGATTTTGGGTGGCTACACCTTC
CDR3aa: CSARRRGILGGYTF
v_gene: TRBV20-1
j_gene: TRBJ1-2
d_gene: .
abundance: .

CDR3nt: TGTGCCAGCAGTTACGCGACGACAGGCAATGAGCAGTTCTTC
CDR3aa: CASSYATTGNEQFF
v_gene: TRBV7-2
j_gene: TRBJ2-1
d_gene: .
abundance: .

CDR3nt: TGTGCCAGCAGCTTCGGGGATTATAATTCACCCCCCCACTTT
CDR3aa: CASSFGDYNSPPHF
v_gene: TRBV7-9
j_gene: TRBJ1-6
d_gene: .
abundance: .

CDR3nt: TGTGCCAGCAGTTTATTTGGCGGGGGGGCGACCAGCGGGACCCAGTACTTC
CDR3aa: CASSLFGGGATSGTQYF
v_gene: TRBV12-3/TRBV12-4
j_gene: TRBJ2-5
d_gene: TRBD2
abundance: once

CDR3nt: TGTGCCACCAGCGACGGGATTTACAATGAGCAGTTCTTC
CDR3aa: CATSDGIYNEQFF
v_gene: TRBV15
j_gene: TRBJ2-1
d_gene: .
abundance: .

CDR3nt: TGCGCCAGCAGCTTGGGGACAGGGCAACACGAGCAGTACTTC
CDR3aa: CASSLGTGQHEQYF
v_gene: TRBV5-1
j_gene: TRBJ2-7
d_gene: TRBD1
abundance: few

CDR3nt: TGTGCCAGCAGCTCAGGGACTAGCCAGTTCTTC
CDR3aa: CASSSGTSQFF
v_gene: TRBV7-8
j_gene: TRBJ2-1
d_gene: TRBD2
abundance: .

CDR3nt: TGTGCCAGCAGCTTAGGCTCTGCAGGAACTAATGAAAAACTGTTTTTT
CDR3aa: CASSLGSAGTNEKLFF
v_gene: TRBV7-2
j_gene: TRBJ1-4
d_gene: .
abundance: .

CDR3nt: TGTGCCAGCTCTTCGGGGGCGCTGGAGCAGTACTTC
CDR3aa: CASSSGALEQYF
v_gene: TRBV28
j_gene: TRBJ2-7
d_gene: .
abundance: .